Listed below are T cell receptor beta chains from one sample, sequenced in a study of identical twins. Each CDR3 protein is one row after TCRdb ran MiXCR on the 5' RACE reads. The data contain 500,000 to 650,000 distinct CDR3 sequences, less than 9% of them singletons. This sample was shared with a second study, whose subject was yellow fever vaccine responses in identical twins.

Sequencing was carried out using PBMCs. These receptors were obtained from a woman between 18 and 29 years old in good health. The CDR3 runs from the conserved cysteine through the conserved F or W. A D gene is named only where the DNA matches it firmly. Clone size is not always given. Where it is, it says once, few, many or a class for expanded clones.

j_call: TRBJ2-7; d_call: TRBD2; v_call: TRBV10-3; clone_size: few; cdr3_nt: TGTGCCATCAGGACTAGCGGGAGCTCCTACGAGCAGTACTTC; cdr3_aa: CAIRTSGSSYEQYF
j_call: TRBJ2-1; d_call: .; v_call: TRBV6-1; clone_size: few; cdr3_nt: TGTGCCAGCAGTGAAAAAGGTGGGGGGACGCCCCTCAATGAGCAGTTCTTC; cdr3_aa: CASSEKGGGTPLNEQFF
j_call: TRBJ2-1; d_call: .; v_call: TRBV9; clone_size: .; cdr3_nt: TGTGCCAGCAGCGAAACCGCCCCGACAGCCAGCTCCTACAATGAGCAGTTCTTC; cdr3_aa: CASSETAPTASSYNEQFF
j_call: TRBJ2-1; d_call: TRBD2; v_call: TRBV7-2; clone_size: .; cdr3_nt: TGTGCCAGCAGCTTAGCGCTAGCGGGAGTTAGCTCCTACAATGAGCAGTTCTTC; cdr3_aa: CASSLALAGVSSYNEQFF
j_call: TRBJ2-2; d_call: TRBD2; v_call: TRBV5-1; clone_size: .; cdr3_nt: TGCGCCAGCAGGCGACCAGCGGGGGGACCTAACACCGGGGAGCTGTTTTTT; cdr3_aa: CASRRPAGGPNTGELFF
j_call: TRBJ2-6; d_call: TRBD2; v_call: TRBV11-1; clone_size: many; cdr3_nt: TGTGCCAGCAGTCCTTACGTTACGACTAGCGGTCCGTCTGGGGCCAACGTCCTGACTTTC; cdr3_aa: CASSPYVTTSGPSGANVLTF
j_call: TRBJ2-1; d_call: TRBD2; v_call: TRBV5-1; clone_size: few; cdr3_nt: TGCGCCAGCAGCTCCGGGACTAGGGCTCTCTACAATGAGCAGTTCTTC; cdr3_aa: CASSSGTRALYNEQFF
j_call: TRBJ1-4; d_call: .; v_call: TRBV5-5; clone_size: few; cdr3_nt: TGTGCCAGCAGCTTGAATGTCGCCCGGGGGAGGCCTAATGAAAAACTGTTTTTT; cdr3_aa: CASSLNVARGRPNEKLFF
j_call: TRBJ2-5; d_call: TRBD2; v_call: TRBV12-3/TRBV12-4; clone_size: many; cdr3_nt: TGTGCCAGCAGTTTTGGGAGGGTGGAGACCCAGTACTTC; cdr3_aa: CASSFGRVETQYF
j_call: TRBJ2-7; d_call: .; v_call: TRBV6-1; clone_size: many; cdr3_nt: TGTGCCAGCAACGAGGCGGGAAGCTCCTACGAGCAGTACTTC; cdr3_aa: CASNEAGSSYEQYF
j_call: TRBJ1-1; d_call: TRBD1; v_call: TRBV24-1; clone_size: few; cdr3_nt: TGTGCCACCAGTCCGGGACAGGGGGCATACACTGAAGCTTTCTTT; cdr3_aa: CATSPGQGAYTEAFF
j_call: TRBJ1-2; d_call: .; v_call: TRBV12-3/TRBV12-4; clone_size: few; cdr3_nt: TGTGCCAGCAGTTTGAGCGGGCTTGGCTATGGCTACACCTTC; cdr3_aa: CASSLSGLGYGYTF
j_call: TRBJ2-2; d_call: .; v_call: TRBV6-1; clone_size: many; cdr3_nt: TGTGCCAGCAGGGGGCCGGGAACCTACACCGGGGAGCTGTTTTTT; cdr3_aa: CASRGPGTYTGELFF
j_call: TRBJ1-1; d_call: .; v_call: TRBV20-1; clone_size: many; cdr3_nt: TGCAGTGCTAGGGATTTGAACACTGAAGCTTTCTTT; cdr3_aa: CSARDLNTEAFF
j_call: TRBJ2-1; d_call: TRBD2; v_call: TRBV20-1; clone_size: many; cdr3_nt: TGCAGTGCTAGACCAGGGACTAGCGGGAGAGCTGAGCAGTTCTTC; cdr3_aa: CSARPGTSGRAEQFF
j_call: TRBJ2-2; d_call: .; v_call: TRBV15; clone_size: many; cdr3_nt: TGTGCCACCAGCCTCCAGGGGCTCACCGGGGAGCTGTTTTTT; cdr3_aa: CATSLQGLTGELFF
j_call: TRBJ2-3; d_call: .; v_call: TRBV5-1; clone_size: few; cdr3_nt: TGCGCCAGCAGCTTTTGGTCCGATACGCAGTATTTT; cdr3_aa: CASSFWSDTQYF
j_call: TRBJ2-1; d_call: .; v_call: TRBV7-6; clone_size: few; cdr3_nt: TGTGCCAGCAGCTTAGCTTGGCGGACAACATACAATGAGCAGTTCTTC; cdr3_aa: CASSLAWRTTYNEQFF
j_call: TRBJ2-3; d_call: TRBD2; v_call: TRBV7-8; clone_size: .; cdr3_nt: TGTGCCAGCAGCGTTAAAGGACTAGCGAGCACAGATACGCAGTATTTT; cdr3_aa: CASSVKGLASTDTQYF
j_call: TRBJ2-3; d_call: .; v_call: TRBV11-2; clone_size: .; cdr3_nt: TGTGCCAGCAGCTTGGGGCAGACCACAGATACGCAGTGTTTT; cdr3_aa: CASSLGQTTDTQCF
j_call: TRBJ2-7; d_call: .; v_call: TRBV27; clone_size: .; cdr3_nt: TGTGCCAGCAGTTTGTTGGGGGCTAACGAGCAGTACTTC; cdr3_aa: CASSLLGANEQYF
j_call: TRBJ2-2; d_call: TRBD2; v_call: TRBV11-2; clone_size: .; cdr3_nt: TGTGCCAGCAGGCCCCTAGCGGGGGGGAACACCGGGGAGCTGTTTTTT; cdr3_aa: CASRPLAGGNTGELFF
j_call: TRBJ1-2; d_call: .; v_call: TRBV3-1; clone_size: many; cdr3_nt: TGTGCCAGCAGCCAAACGACGGGGGGCTACACCTTC; cdr3_aa: CASSQTTGGYTF
j_call: TRBJ2-1; d_call: TRBD2; v_call: TRBV11-3; clone_size: .; cdr3_nt: TGTGCCAGCAGCTCCCTAGCGGGGGCCGACAATGAGCAGTTCTTC; cdr3_aa: CASSSLAGADNEQFF
j_call: TRBJ2-5; d_call: .; v_call: TRBV20-1; clone_size: many; cdr3_nt: TGCAGTGTCCCGAGTTTGGAGACCCAGTACTTC; cdr3_aa: CSVPSLETQYF
j_call: TRBJ1-4; d_call: .; v_call: TRBV10-3; clone_size: .; cdr3_nt: TGTGCCATCGGGAGGCAAGCCAGTCGGGAAAAACTGTTTTTT; cdr3_aa: CAIGRQASREKLFF
j_call: TRBJ1-1; d_call: .; v_call: TRBV6-5; clone_size: few; cdr3_nt: TGTGCCAGCAGTTACGGGGCCGCCTCGGGCACTGAAGCTTTCTTT; cdr3_aa: CASSYGAASGTEAFF
j_call: TRBJ2-5; d_call: TRBD2; v_call: TRBV10-2; clone_size: .; cdr3_nt: TGCGCCAGCAGTGGCAGCCTAGCGGGAGAGACCCAGTACTTC; cdr3_aa: CASSGSLAGETQYF
j_call: TRBJ2-5; d_call: TRBD1; v_call: TRBV29-1; clone_size: few; cdr3_nt: TGCAGCGCTAACGGACAGGGCCAAGAGACCCAGTACTTC; cdr3_aa: CSANGQGQETQYF
j_call: TRBJ2-3; d_call: TRBD2; v_call: TRBV6-5; clone_size: .; cdr3_nt: TGTGCCAGCAGTTACTTCGGGAGGAGCAGCACAGATACGCAGTATTTT; cdr3_aa: CASSYFGRSSTDTQYF
j_call: TRBJ1-6; d_call: .; v_call: TRBV6-2/TRBV6-3; clone_size: many; cdr3_nt: TGTGCCAGCAGTTACAGGGTATATTCACCCCTCCACTTT; cdr3_aa: CASSYRVYSPLHF
j_call: TRBJ2-7; d_call: TRBD2; v_call: TRBV27; clone_size: .; cdr3_nt: TGTGCCAGCAGTACCCGACTAGCGGGATTCTACGAGCAGTACTTC; cdr3_aa: CASSTRLAGFYEQYF
j_call: TRBJ2-2; d_call: TRBD2; v_call: TRBV12-3/TRBV12-4; clone_size: few; cdr3_nt: TGTGCCAGCAGTCCGGGACTAGCGGGGGGGCTTGGCGGGGAGCTGTTTTTT; cdr3_aa: CASSPGLAGGLGGELFF
j_call: TRBJ1-6; d_call: .; v_call: TRBV14; clone_size: .; cdr3_nt: TGTGCCAGCAGCCAAGGAACAGGGTTCGGTTCACCCCTCCACTTT; cdr3_aa: CASSQGTGFGSPLHF
j_call: TRBJ2-1; d_call: .; v_call: TRBV20-1; clone_size: few; cdr3_nt: TGCAGTGCTGACGGACGGACGGAGCAGTTCTTC; cdr3_aa: CSADGRTEQFF
j_call: TRBJ2-7; d_call: .; v_call: TRBV5-1; clone_size: few; cdr3_nt: TGCGCCAGCAGCGGCTGGGGTCCATGGAGGGGTTACGAGCAGTACTTC; cdr3_aa: CASSGWGPWRGYEQYF
j_call: TRBJ2-1; d_call: .; v_call: TRBV11-2; clone_size: few; cdr3_nt: TGTGCCAGCAGCTTAGTCCAGGGCTTGGCGAATGAGCAGTTCTTC; cdr3_aa: CASSLVQGLANEQFF
j_call: TRBJ1-6; d_call: TRBD1; v_call: TRBV6-1; clone_size: .; cdr3_nt: TGTGCCAGCAGGCCCGGGGACAGCAGTAATTCACCCCTCCACTTT; cdr3_aa: CASRPGDSSNSPLHF
j_call: TRBJ1-5; d_call: .; v_call: TRBV12-3/TRBV12-4; clone_size: many; cdr3_nt: TGTGCCAGCAGTTTAGCCGGGTCGGCGCCCCAGCATTTT; cdr3_aa: CASSLAGSAPQHF
j_call: TRBJ2-1; d_call: TRBD2; v_call: TRBV5-1; clone_size: many; cdr3_nt: TGCGCCAGCAGCTTGCATTTAATGTCTAGCGGGAGCTCCTACAATGAGCAGTTCTTC; cdr3_aa: CASSLHLMSSGSSYNEQFF
j_call: TRBJ1-5; d_call: .; v_call: TRBV24-1; clone_size: few; cdr3_nt: TGTGCCACCAGTGGTGGGGGTTATCCCCAGCATTTT; cdr3_aa: CATSGGGYPQHF
j_call: TRBJ2-5; d_call: .; v_call: TRBV5-1; clone_size: many; cdr3_nt: TGCGCCAGCGGGTGGATCCAAGAGACCCAGTACTTC; cdr3_aa: CASGWIQETQYF
j_call: TRBJ1-5; d_call: .; v_call: TRBV20-1; clone_size: .; cdr3_nt: TGCAGTGCTCCCGTTACCGGGGATCAGCCCCAGCATTTT; cdr3_aa: CSAPVTGDQPQHF
j_call: TRBJ2-3; d_call: .; v_call: TRBV12-3/TRBV12-4; clone_size: many; cdr3_nt: TGTGCCAGCAGGCTCACAGATACGCAGTATTTT; cdr3_aa: CASRLTDTQYF
j_call: TRBJ2-2; d_call: .; v_call: TRBV6-1; clone_size: many; cdr3_nt: TGTGCCAGCAGTCGGGGTACAAGGACCGGGGAGCTGTTTTTT; cdr3_aa: CASSRGTRTGELFF
j_call: TRBJ1-2; d_call: TRBD1; v_call: TRBV7-9; clone_size: .; cdr3_nt: TGTGCCAGCAAGCAGGGGGCCTATGGCTACACCTTC; cdr3_aa: CASKQGAYGYTF
j_call: TRBJ2-3; d_call: .; v_call: TRBV5-1; clone_size: few; cdr3_nt: TGCGCCAGCAGCTTGGCAGGGCGAAGCGGAGATACGCAGTATTTT; cdr3_aa: CASSLAGRSGDTQYF
j_call: TRBJ1-1; d_call: .; v_call: TRBV6-1; clone_size: .; cdr3_nt: TGTGCCAGCCGCGGACTGGGTGGTGGCACTGAAGCTTTCTTT; cdr3_aa: CASRGLGGGTEAFF
j_call: TRBJ2-1; d_call: TRBD1; v_call: TRBV7-9; clone_size: few; cdr3_nt: TGTGCCAGCACCCTCCCCAGCAGGGGGCTGTACAATGAGCAGTTCTTC; cdr3_aa: CASTLPSRGLYNEQFF
j_call: TRBJ1-3; d_call: .; v_call: TRBV5-5; clone_size: .; cdr3_nt: TGTGCCAGCAGTTCAGGACACTCCTCTGGAAACACCATATATTTT; cdr3_aa: CASSSGHSSGNTIYF
j_call: TRBJ2-7; d_call: TRBD2; v_call: TRBV27; clone_size: few; cdr3_nt: TGTGCCAGCAGCCTCCGAGTAGCGGGAGGGTACGAGCAGTACTTC; cdr3_aa: CASSLRVAGGYEQYF
j_call: TRBJ2-2; d_call: TRBD1; v_call: TRBV6-1; clone_size: .; cdr3_nt: TGTGCCAGCACCAGGGGGCTGGGCGGGGAGCTGTTTTTT; cdr3_aa: CASTRGLGGELFF
j_call: TRBJ2-1; d_call: TRBD1; v_call: TRBV5-1; clone_size: few; cdr3_nt: TGCGCCAGCGGCGGGTCAGGGGGCGGAGAGCAGTTCTTC; cdr3_aa: CASGGSGGGEQFF
j_call: TRBJ2-1; d_call: .; v_call: TRBV12-3/TRBV12-4; clone_size: .; cdr3_nt: TGTGCCAGCAGTATAGCCTCCTACAATGAGCAGTTCTTC; cdr3_aa: CASSIASYNEQFF